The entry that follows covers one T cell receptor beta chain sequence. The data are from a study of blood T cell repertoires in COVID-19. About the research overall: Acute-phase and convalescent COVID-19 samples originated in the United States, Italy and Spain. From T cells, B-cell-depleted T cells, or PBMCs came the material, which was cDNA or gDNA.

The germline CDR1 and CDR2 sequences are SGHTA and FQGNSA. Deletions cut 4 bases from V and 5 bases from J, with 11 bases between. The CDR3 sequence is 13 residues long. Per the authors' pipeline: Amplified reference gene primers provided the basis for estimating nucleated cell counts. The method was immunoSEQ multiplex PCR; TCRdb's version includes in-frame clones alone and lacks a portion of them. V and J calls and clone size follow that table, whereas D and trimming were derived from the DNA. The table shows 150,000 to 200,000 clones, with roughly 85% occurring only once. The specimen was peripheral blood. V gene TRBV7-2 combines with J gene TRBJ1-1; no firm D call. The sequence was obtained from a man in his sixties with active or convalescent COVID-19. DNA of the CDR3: TGTGCCAGCAGCTCGAGTCCAGGTACTGAAGCTTTCTTT. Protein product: CASSSSPGTEAFF.